This TCR beta chain comes out of a study of prognosis after radiotherapy for stage I lung cancer. Background on the study: Enrolled patients (roughly 13 men, roughly six women) had a median age of nearly 75 years and an age range of roughly 50 to 85 years. A handful of patients receiving radiotherapy then developed distant metastases (median about 7 months), with some 15 showing no significant progression. Study-wide results and caveats: Between patients with and without metastases, TRBV and TRBJ gene usage reportedly differed.

This clonotype was observed many times. What it binds is not known. The authors amplified TCR beta CDR3 from genomic DNA using two-round multiplex PCR. First-round PCR employed TRBV- and TRBJ-specific primers for each gene. TCRdb re-called the multiplex PCR reads through MiXCR, storing one row per CDR3 protein. This sample has some 34,000 distinct CDR3 sequences, with 30% to 35% found just once. The V gene lost 2 bases and the J gene lost 3 bases, with 8 bases spanning the gap. The germline V gene encodes CDR1 MGHRA and CDR2 YSYEKL. This CDR3 region has 14 residues. This chain joins TRBV4-1 and TRBJ2-1; no clear D. The TCR sequence derives from a donor over 45 with non-small cell lung cancer. The sequencing here drew on PBMCs, taken before or after stereotactic body radiation therapy (not recorded which). CDR3 residues: CASSQTTVYNEQFF. The CDR3, as DNA: TGCGCCAGCAGCCAAACCACAGTCTACAATGAGCAGTTCTTC.